The text below deals with one T cell receptor beta chain. All enrollees were roughly 18 to 95 years old and from fewer than 30 US areas. Clinical histories supplied by participants themselves formed the basis of cohort assignment. Original handling: Nucleated cell counts were estimated from reference gene primer amplification. The assay was immunoSEQ multiplex PCR, and TCRdb's table has in-frame clones only and misses some. V and J calls and clone size are as listed in that table; D and trimming were resolved from the DNA. Counted here are approximately 220,000 clones, roughly nine tenths occurring once; the ten biggest clones make up more than 3%. The sample belongs to a study of blood T cell repertoires in COVID-19. The wider study: COVID-19 samples from acute and convalescent phases originated in the United States, Italy and Spain.

V trimming: 7 bases; J trimming: 2 bases; junction bases outside the gene matches: 9. CDR1 and CDR2 (germline): SNHLY, FYNNEI. This CDR3 contains 15 residues. This sequence was found in a woman under 30 in a cohort exposed to, infected with or recovered from COVID-19 (not recorded which). The chain combines TRBV2 with TRBJ1-1; 8 bases line up with TRBD1. The sequenced sample was PBMCs or T cells enriched from blood (not recorded which). CDR3 amino acids: CASISPGQVNTEAFF. CDR3 sequence (DNA): TGTGCCAGCATCTCTCCGGGACAGGTCAACACTGAAGCTTTCTTT.